The T cell receptor beta chain under discussion was sequenced for a study of T cells in localized non-small cell lung cancer. General study points: Longer overall survival accompanied higher blood T cell density. It was uninvolved adjacent lung that showed the highest T cell clonality, exceeding tumor. Heterogeneity within the tumor remains possible, as just one region underwent sequencing. Within adjacent lung there appeared a median around 57 of the top 100 tumor clones.

There are 10 residues in the CDR3. Germline V gives CDR1 DFQATT, CDR2 SNEGSKA (reference sequence). As to this clone: Its antigen remains unidentified. The junction does not match germline at one end; this may be a read error.

Sequenced by immunoSEQ multiplex PCR; TCRdb stores in-frame clones only, minus some. The table includes 25,000 to 35,000 clones, about 92% detected once. The clonotype originates from a woman aged 35 to 70 with stage I lung adenocarcinoma. The chain combines TRBV20-1 with TRBJ2-3, with TRBD2 matching 9 bases. Here the sequenced sample was peripheral blood, taken before any cancer treatment. CDR3 in DNA: TGCAGTGCTATTAGCGGGGGAATGAATTTT. Residues: CSAISGGMNF.